Listed below are T cell receptor beta chains from one sample, sequenced in a study of CD8 T cells in ankylosing spondylitis. TCRdb reprocessed the 5' RACE reads via MiXCR and lists one record per CDR3 protein. Of 300,000 to 400,000 distinct CDR3 sequences in the sample, roughly 12% are singletons; the top ten hold around 10%. Sequencing used blood, either unsorted or a sorted T cell fraction (not recorded which). Receptor source: a female donor with ankylosing spondylitis or in good health (not recorded which). Both conserved end residues are part of each CDR3. The D gene is left open where the match is weak. Expanded clones get a size class; other rows say once, few or many, or leave the size out.

15 | TRBJ1-6 | - | TRBV20-1 | - | CSGAASSTYNSPLHF | TGCAGTGGCGCGGCCAGCTCAACCTATAATTCACCCCTCCACTTT
16 | TRBJ2-1 | many | TRBV6-1 | - | CASSGQRDGPGNEQFF | TGTGCCAGCAGTGGACAGCGAGATGGACCGGGCAATGAGCAGTTCTTC
15 | TRBJ2-1 | many | TRBV5-1 | - | CASSLLNKNGNEQFF | TGCGCCAGCAGCTTGCTTAACAAAAACGGCAATGAGCAGTTCTTC
14 | TRBJ1-5 | - | TRBV7-2 | TRBD1 | CASSLRAGGQPQHF | TGTGCCAGCAGCTTAAGGGCAGGGGGGCAGCCCCAGCATTTT
13 | TRBJ2-7 | few | TRBV5-1 | - | CASSRGAIYEQYF | TGCGCCAGCAGCAGGGGGGCCATCTACGAGCAGTACTTC
13 | TRBJ2-1 | many | TRBV29-1 | TRBD2 | CIVMTSGNNEQFF | TGCATCGTCATGACTAGCGGGAACAATGAGCAGTTCTTC
15 | TRBJ1-5 | - | TRBV23-1 | - | CASSQSYWSDQPQHF | TGCGCCAGCAGTCAATCTTATTGGTCTGATCAGCCCCAGCATTTT
14 | TRBJ1-5 | - | TRBV20-1 | - | CSASPTGPGQPQHF | TGCAGTGCGAGCCCTACAGGGCCTGGGCAGCCCCAGCATTTT
13 | TRBJ1-4 | many | TRBV20-1 | - | CSAPGWANEKLFF | TGCAGTGCTCCGGGGTGGGCTAATGAAAAACTGTTTTTT
13 | TRBJ1-2 | many | TRBV12-3/TRBV12-4 | TRBD1 | CASSLEDRAGYTF | TGTGCCAGCAGTTTAGAGGACAGGGCTGGCTACACCTTC
13 | TRBJ2-5 | many | TRBV29-1 | - | CSVEWGVSVTQYF | TGCAGCGTTGAATGGGGGGTCAGCGTGACCCAGTACTTC
13 | TRBJ1-5 | - | TRBV2 | - | CASRGLGNQPQHF | TGTGCCAGCAGGGGGTTGGGCAATCAGCCCCAGCATTTT
16 | TRBJ1-2 | - | TRBV2 | - | CASRGSLTARNYGYTF | TGTGCCAGCAGGGGTAGCTTGACAGCTAGGAACTATGGCTACACCTTC
14 | TRBJ2-5 | - | TRBV6-2/TRBV6-3 | TRBD1 | CASSQRTGEETQYF | TGTGCCAGCAGTCAACGGACAGGAGAGGAGACCCAGTACTTC
13 | TRBJ2-5 | few | TRBV20-1 | TRBD1 | CSATGGVGETQYF | TGCAGTGCTACAGGGGGCGTCGGGGAGACCCAGTACTTC